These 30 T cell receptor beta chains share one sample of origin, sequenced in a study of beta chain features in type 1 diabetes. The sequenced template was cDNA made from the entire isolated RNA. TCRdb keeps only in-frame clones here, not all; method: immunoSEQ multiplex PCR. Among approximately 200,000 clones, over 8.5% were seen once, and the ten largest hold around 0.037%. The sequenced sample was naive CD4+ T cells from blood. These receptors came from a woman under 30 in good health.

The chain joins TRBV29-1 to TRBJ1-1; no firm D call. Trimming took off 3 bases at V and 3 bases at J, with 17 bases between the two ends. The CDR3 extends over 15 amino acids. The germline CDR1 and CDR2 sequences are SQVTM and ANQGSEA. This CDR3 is CSVDSLAGGHTEAFF. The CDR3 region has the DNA TGCAGCGTTGATAGTTTGGCGGGTGGACACACTGAAGCTTTCTTT.

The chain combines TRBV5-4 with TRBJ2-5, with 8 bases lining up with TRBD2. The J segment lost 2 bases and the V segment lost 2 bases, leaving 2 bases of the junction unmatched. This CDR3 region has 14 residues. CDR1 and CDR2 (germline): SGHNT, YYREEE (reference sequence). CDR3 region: CASSFQRGQETQYF. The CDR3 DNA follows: TGTGCCAGCAGCTTTCAGCGGGGGCAAGAGACCCAGTACTTC.

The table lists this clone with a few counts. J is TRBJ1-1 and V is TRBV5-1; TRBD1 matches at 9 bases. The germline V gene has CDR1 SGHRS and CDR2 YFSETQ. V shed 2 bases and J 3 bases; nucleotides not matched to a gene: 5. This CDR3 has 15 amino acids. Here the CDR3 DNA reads TGCGCCAGCAGCTTTGCGACAGGGGGAGACACTGAAGCTTTCTTT. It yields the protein CASSFATGGDTEAFF.

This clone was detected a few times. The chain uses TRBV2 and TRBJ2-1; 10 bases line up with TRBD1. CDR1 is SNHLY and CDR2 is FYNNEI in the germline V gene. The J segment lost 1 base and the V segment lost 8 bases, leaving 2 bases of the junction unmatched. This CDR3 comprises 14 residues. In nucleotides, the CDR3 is TGTGCCAGCGTGGACAGGGGGTCCTACAATGAGCAGTTCTTC. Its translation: CASVDRGSYNEQFF.

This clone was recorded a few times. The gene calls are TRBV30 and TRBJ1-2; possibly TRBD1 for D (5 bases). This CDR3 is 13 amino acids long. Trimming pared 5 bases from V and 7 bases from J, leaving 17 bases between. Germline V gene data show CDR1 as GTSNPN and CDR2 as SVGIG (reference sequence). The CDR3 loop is CAWGLTDFSGYTF. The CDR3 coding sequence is TGTGCCTGGGGATTGACAGACTTTAGTGGCTACACCTTC.

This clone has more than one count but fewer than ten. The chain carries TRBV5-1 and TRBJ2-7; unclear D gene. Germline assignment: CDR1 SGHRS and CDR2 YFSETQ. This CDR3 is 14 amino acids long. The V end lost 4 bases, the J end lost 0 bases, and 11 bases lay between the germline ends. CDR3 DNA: TGCGCCAGCAGCCCCTCTAGTGGCTCCTACGAGCAGTACTTC. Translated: CASSPSSGSYEQYF. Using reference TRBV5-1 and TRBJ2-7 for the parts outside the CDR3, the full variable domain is KAGVTQTPRYLIKTRGQQVTLSCSPISGHRSVSWYQQTPGQGLQFLFEYFSETQRNKGNFPGRFSGRQFSNSRSEMNVSTLELGDSALYLCASSPSSGSYEQYFGPGTRLTVT.

The CDR3 DNA reads TGTGCCAGCAGCACCGAGCCGACAGGGCTTAATGGCTACACCTTC. It specifies CASSTEPTGLNGYTF. The V gene is TRBV9, the J gene TRBJ1-2; 7 bases are shared with TRBD1. Germline V gene data show CDR1 as SGDLS and CDR2 as YYNGEE. The CDR3 runs 15 residues. J lost 6 bases, V lost 4 bases, and 12 bases had no gene match.

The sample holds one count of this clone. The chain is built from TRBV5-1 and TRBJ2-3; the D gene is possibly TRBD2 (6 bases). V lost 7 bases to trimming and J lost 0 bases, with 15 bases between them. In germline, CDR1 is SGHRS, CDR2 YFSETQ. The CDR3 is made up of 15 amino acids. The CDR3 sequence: CASGIGRGSTDTQYF. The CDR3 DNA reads TGCGCCAGCGGGATCGGGAGAGGGAGCACAGATACGCAGTATTTT.

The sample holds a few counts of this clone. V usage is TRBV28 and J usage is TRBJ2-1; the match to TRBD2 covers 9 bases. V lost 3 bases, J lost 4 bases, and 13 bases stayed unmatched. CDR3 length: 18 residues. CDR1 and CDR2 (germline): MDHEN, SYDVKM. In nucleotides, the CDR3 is TGTGCCAGCAGTTTTTATGTTCGGCGGGAGGGCCTTTACAATGAGCAGTTCTTC. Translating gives CASSFYVRREGLYNEQFF. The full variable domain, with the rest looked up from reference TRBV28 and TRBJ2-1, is DVKVTQSSRYLVKRTGEKVFLECVQDMDHENMFWYRQDPGLGLRLIYFSYDVKMKEKGDIPEGYSVSREKKERFSLILESASTNQTSMYLCASSFYVRREGLYNEQFFGPGTRLTVL.

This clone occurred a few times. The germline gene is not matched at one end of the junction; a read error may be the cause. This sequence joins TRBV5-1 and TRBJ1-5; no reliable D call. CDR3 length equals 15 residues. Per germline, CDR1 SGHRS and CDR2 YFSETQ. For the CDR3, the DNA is TGCGCCAGCAGCTTGGCTCCCGGTAGCAGTCAGCCCCAGCATTTT. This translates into CASSLAPGSSQPQHF.

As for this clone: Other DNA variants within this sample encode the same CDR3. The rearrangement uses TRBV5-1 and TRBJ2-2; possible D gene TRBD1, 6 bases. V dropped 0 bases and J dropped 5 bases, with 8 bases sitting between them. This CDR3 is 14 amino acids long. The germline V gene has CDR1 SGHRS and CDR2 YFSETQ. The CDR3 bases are TGCGCCAGCAGCTTGGGGCAGGGGACCGGGGAGCTGTTTTTT. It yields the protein CASSLGQGTGELFF.

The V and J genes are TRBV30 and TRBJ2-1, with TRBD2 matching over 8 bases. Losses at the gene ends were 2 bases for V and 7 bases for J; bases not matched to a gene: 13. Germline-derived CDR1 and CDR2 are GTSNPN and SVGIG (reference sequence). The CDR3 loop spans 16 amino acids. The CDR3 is CAWSTGSSGRFNEQFF. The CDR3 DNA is TGTGCCTGGAGTACTGGGTCGAGCGGGAGATTTAATGAGCAGTTCTTC.

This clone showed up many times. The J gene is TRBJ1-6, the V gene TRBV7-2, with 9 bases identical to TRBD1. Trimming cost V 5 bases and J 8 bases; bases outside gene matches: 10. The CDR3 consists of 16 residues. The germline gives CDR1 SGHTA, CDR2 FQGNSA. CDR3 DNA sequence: TGTGCCAGCAGCGAGCCTCCGGGACAGGGTTATTCACCCCTCCACTTT. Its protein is CASSEPPGQGYSPLHF.

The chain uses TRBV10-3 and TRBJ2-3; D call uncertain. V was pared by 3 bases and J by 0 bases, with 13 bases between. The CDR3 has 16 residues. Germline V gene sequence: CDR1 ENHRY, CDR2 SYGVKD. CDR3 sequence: CAISEFAVTSTDTQYF. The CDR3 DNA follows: TGTGCCATCAGTGAATTTGCGGTTACTAGCACAGATACGCAGTATTTT.

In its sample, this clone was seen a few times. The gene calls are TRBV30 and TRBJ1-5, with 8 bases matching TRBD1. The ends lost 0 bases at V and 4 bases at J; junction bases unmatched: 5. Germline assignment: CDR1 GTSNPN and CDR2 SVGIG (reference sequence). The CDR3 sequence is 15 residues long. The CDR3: CAWSVETGVNQPQHF. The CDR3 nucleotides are TGTGCCTGGAGTGTAGAGACAGGGGTTAATCAGCCCCAGCATTTT.

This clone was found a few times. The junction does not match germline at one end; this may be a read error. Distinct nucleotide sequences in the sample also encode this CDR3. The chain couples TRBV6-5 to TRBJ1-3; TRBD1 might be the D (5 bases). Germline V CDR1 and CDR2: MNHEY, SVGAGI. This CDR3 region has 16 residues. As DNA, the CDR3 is TGTGCCAGCAGTTACTTCCAAGGGGCCGCTGGGAACACCATATATTTT. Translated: CASSYFQGAAGNTIYF.

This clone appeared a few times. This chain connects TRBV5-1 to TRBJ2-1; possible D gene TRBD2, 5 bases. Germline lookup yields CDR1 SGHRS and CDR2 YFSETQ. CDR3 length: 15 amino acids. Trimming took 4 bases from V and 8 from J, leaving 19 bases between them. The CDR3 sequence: CASSRYRGSGDEQFF. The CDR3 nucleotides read TGCGCCAGCAGCCGCTATCGGGGATCCGGGGATGAGCAGTTCTTC.

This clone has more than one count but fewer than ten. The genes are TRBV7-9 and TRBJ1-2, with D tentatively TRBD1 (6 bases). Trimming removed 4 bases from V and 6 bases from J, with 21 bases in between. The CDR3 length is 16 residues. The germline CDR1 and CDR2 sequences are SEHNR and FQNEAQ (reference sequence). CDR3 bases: TGTGCCAGCAGCTCCATTAGACAGGCAAATTGGAATGGCTACACCTTC. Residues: CASSSIRQANWNGYTF.

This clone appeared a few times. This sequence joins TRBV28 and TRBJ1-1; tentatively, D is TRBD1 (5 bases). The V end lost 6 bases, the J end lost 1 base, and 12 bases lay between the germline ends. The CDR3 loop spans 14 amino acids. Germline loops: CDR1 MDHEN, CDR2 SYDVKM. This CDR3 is CASSPGGTNTEAFF. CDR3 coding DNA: TGTGCCAGCAGCCCGGGGGGGACGAACACTGAAGCTTTCTTT.

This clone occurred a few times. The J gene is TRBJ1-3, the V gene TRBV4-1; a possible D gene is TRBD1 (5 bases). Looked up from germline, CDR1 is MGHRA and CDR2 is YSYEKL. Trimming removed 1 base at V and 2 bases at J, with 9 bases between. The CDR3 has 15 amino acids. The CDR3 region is CASSQVGGTGNTIYF. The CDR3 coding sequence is TGCGCCAGCAGCCAAGTCGGGGGAACTGGAAACACCATATATTTT.

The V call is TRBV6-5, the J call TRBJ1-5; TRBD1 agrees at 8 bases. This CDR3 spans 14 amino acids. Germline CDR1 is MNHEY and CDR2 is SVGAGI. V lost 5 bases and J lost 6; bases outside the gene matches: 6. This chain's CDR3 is CASSPDRGGQPQHF. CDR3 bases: TGTGCCAGCAGTCCCGACAGGGGAGGTCAGCCCCAGCATTTT.

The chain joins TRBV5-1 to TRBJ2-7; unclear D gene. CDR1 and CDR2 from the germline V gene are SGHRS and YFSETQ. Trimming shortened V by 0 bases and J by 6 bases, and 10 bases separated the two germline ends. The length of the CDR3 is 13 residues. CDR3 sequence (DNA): TGCGCCAGCAGCTTGGCCCAGGTTGGCGAGCAGTACTTC. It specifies CASSLAQVGEQYF.

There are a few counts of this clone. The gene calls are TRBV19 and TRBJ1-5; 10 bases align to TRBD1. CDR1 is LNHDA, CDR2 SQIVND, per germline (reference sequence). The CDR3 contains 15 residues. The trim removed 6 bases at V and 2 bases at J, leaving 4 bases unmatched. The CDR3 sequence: CASSPGTGGNQPQHF. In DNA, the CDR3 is TGTGCCAGTAGCCCCGGGACAGGGGGCAATCAGCCCCAGCATTTT.

In nucleotides, the CDR3 is TGTGCCAGTAGCCTACAGGGGGCCTCTGAAGAGACCCAGTACTTC. Its protein product is CASSLQGASEETQYF. V usage is TRBV19 and J usage is TRBJ2-5; 9 positions match TRBD1. V trimming: 6 bases; J trimming: 3 bases; junction bases outside the gene matches: 8. This CDR3 is built from 15 residues. The germline V gene encodes CDR1 LNHDA and CDR2 SQIVND (reference sequence).

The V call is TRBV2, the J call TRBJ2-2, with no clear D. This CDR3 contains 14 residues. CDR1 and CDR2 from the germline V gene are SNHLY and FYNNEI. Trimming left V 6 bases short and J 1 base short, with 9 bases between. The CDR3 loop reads CASRGDKNTGELFF. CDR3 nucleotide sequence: TGTGCCAGCAGGGGTGACAAGAACACCGGGGAGCTGTTTTTT.

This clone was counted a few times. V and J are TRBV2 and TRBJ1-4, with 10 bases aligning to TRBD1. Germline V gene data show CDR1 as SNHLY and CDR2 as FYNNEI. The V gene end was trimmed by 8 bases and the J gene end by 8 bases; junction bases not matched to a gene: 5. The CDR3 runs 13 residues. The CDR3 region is CASGGQGREKLFF. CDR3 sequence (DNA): TGTGCCAGCGGGGGACAGGGGCGCGAAAAACTGTTTTTT.

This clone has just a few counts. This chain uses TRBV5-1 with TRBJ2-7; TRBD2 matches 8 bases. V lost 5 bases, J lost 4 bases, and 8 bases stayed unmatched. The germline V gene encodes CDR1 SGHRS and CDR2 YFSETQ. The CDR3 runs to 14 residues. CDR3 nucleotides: TGCGCCAGCAGTGGGGCAAGCGGGAGTTACGAGCAGTACTTC. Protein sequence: CASSGASGSYEQYF.

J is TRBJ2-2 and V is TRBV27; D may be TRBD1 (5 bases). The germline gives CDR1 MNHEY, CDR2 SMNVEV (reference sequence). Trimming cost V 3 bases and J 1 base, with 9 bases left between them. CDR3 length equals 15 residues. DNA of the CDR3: TGTGCCAGCAGTTTTCGGACAAAGAACACCGGGGAGCTGTTTTTT. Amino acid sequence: CASSFRTKNTGELFF.

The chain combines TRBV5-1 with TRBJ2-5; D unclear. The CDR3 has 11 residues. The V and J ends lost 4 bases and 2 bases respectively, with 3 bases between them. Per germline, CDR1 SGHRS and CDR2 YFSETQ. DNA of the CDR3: TGCGCCAGCAGCCAACAAGAGACCCAGTACTTC. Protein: CASSQQETQYF. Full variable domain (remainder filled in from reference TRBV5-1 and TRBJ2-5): KAGVTQTPRYLIKTRGQQVTLSCSPISGHRSVSWYQQTPGQGLQFLFEYFSETQRNKGNFPGRFSGRQFSNSRSEMNVSTLELGDSALYLCASSQQETQYFGPGTRLLVL.

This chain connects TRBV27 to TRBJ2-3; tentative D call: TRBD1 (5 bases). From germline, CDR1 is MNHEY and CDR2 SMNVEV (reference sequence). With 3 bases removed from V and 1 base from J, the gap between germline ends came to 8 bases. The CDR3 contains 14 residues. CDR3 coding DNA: TGTGCCAGCAGTTTGGGGCTGGGCACAGATACGCAGTATTTT. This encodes CASSLGLGTDTQYF.